These 12 T cell receptor beta chains came from one sample sequenced in a study of cytomegalovirus exposure and HLA in healthy donors. PCR primers comprised 60 Vbeta and 13 Jbeta primers. Measured with immunoSEQ multiplex PCR; TCRdb has only the in-frame clones, and not every one. The sample yields under 200,000 clones, over 60% seen once. Sequenced sample: PBMCs. The receptors derive from a woman between 50 and 59 years old in good health and CMV-seronegative.

The J gene is TRBJ1-1, the V gene TRBV28; the D is unclear. Deletions cut 5 bases from V and 3 bases from J, with 16 bases between. The CDR3 has 15 residues. The germline V gene has CDR1 MDHEN and CDR2 SYDVKM. CDR3 sequence reads: CASSPPDISYTEAFF. The DNA of the CDR3 is TGTGCCAGCAGTCCCCCTGACATATCCTACACTGAAGCTTTCTTT.

V gene TRBV15 combines with J gene TRBJ2-5; D perhaps matches TRBD2 (5 bases). V was shortened by 1 base and J by 11 bases, with 11 bases between the two germline ends. The V gene's germline CDR1 is LNHNV and CDR2 YYDKDF (reference sequence). The CDR3 consists of 12 residues. The CDR3 loop is CATSRATEEQYF. CDR3 sequence (DNA): TGTGCCACCAGCAGAGCTACGGAGGAGCAGTACTTC.

The chain joins TRBV28 to TRBJ1-2, with D unresolved. V lost 5 bases and J lost 4, with 11 bases in between. The CDR3 sequence is 13 residues long. Germline CDR1 reads MDHEN; CDR2 reads SYDVKM. The CDR3 DNA reads as TGTGCCAGCAGTACCGCCGGGGTCTATGGCTACACCTTC. Amino acids: CASSTAGVYGYTF.

CDR3 region: CASSQDYPGDYEQYF. CDR3 coding DNA: TGCGCCAGCAGCCAAGATTACCCAGGGGACTACGAGCAGTACTTC. This chain uses TRBV4-1 with TRBJ2-7; a possible D gene is TRBD1 (6 bases). The V gene's germline CDR1 is MGHRA and CDR2 YSYEKL. This CDR3 is built from 15 residues. Trimming shortened V by 0 bases and J by 3 bases, and 12 bases separated the two germline ends.

The chain uses TRBV4-2 and TRBJ1-2; 7 nucleotides match TRBD1. This CDR3 is built from 16 residues. Trimming removed 2 bases from V and 2 bases from J; junction bases left unmatched: 8. Looked up from germline, CDR1 is LGHNA and CDR2 is YNFKEQ. The CDR3 nucleotides read TGTGCCAGCAGCCAAAATACCGGGACAGAGAACTATGGCTACACCTTC. Translation gives CASSQNTGTENYGYTF.

The V gene is TRBV7-9, the J gene TRBJ2-1; D is possibly TRBD2 (6 bases). CDR3 length: 16 amino acids. Germline CDR1 is SEHNR and CDR2 is FQNEAQ (reference sequence). The germline V and J ends were trimmed by 5 bases and 6 bases, with 20 bases remaining between them. In DNA form, the CDR3 reads TGTGCCAGCAGCCGACCTGGGGGGTACGGTCCCAATGAGCAGTTCTTC. Translated, it gives CASSRPGGYGPNEQFF.

This clone has a single count. The rearrangement uses TRBV7-9 and TRBJ2-5; D is undetermined. The J call is uncertain, as TRBJ2-7 better fits the DNA end. The germline gives CDR1 SEHNR, CDR2 FQNEAQ (reference sequence). CDR3 size: 13 residues. CDR3 amino acids: CASSQAVGYEQYF. The CDR3 DNA reads TGTGCCAGCAGCCAAGCCGTGGGCTACGAGCAGTACTTC.

This clone was detected only a few times. This chain links TRBV25-1 with TRBJ1-1; a possible D gene is TRBD1 (6 bases). The V gene's germline CDR1 is MGHDK and CDR2 SYGVNS. V was shortened by 3 bases and J by 2 bases, with 10 bases between the two germline ends. This CDR3 spans 14 amino acids. In DNA, the CDR3 is TGTGCCAGCAGTGAGGCAGGGGTTAACACTGAAGCTTTCTTT. As protein: CASSEAGVNTEAFF.

This chain links TRBV5-1 with TRBJ1-4, with D possibly matching TRBD1 (5 bases). The CDR3 length is 16 residues. Germline V gene data show CDR1 as SGHRS and CDR2 as YFSETQ. The V end lost 4 bases, the J end lost 0 bases, and 13 bases lay between the germline ends. This chain's CDR3 is CASSTGRRATNEKLFF. The CDR3 region has the DNA TGCGCCAGCAGCACGGGACGGAGGGCAACTAATGAAAAACTGTTTTTT.

The genes are TRBV4-1 and TRBJ1-2; 9 bases agree with TRBD1. The CDR3 spans 13 residues. CDR1 and CDR2 from the germline V gene are MGHRA and YSYEKL. V shed 5 bases, J shed 7 bases, and the junction held 5 bases outside the gene matches. The CDR3 DNA reads as TGCGCCAGCAGCTCCGACAGGGGGGCTGGCTACACCTTC. It translates to CASSSDRGAGYTF.

About this clone: At one of its ends the junction is not consistent with the germline gene, which may arise from a read error. The rearrangement links TRBV7-9 to TRBJ2-7; D is ambiguous. This CDR3 contains 13 residues. Germline loops: CDR1 SEHNR, CDR2 FQNEAQ (reference sequence). The CDR3 nucleotides read TGTTCCAGCAGCTTAGGTCAGGCCTACGAGCAGTACTTC. This translates into CSSSLGQAYEQYF.

This chain joins TRBV4-1 and TRBJ2-3, with D possibly matching TRBD2 (7 bases). The V gene lost 0 bases and the J gene lost 6 bases, with 16 bases spanning the gap. Per the germline V gene, CDR1 is MGHRA and CDR2 is YSYEKL. CDR3 size: 16 residues. The CDR3 DNA follows: TGCGCCAGCAGCCAAGACATTGGCGGGGGCTCTGATACGCAGTATTTT. Translation: CASSQDIGGGSDTQYF.